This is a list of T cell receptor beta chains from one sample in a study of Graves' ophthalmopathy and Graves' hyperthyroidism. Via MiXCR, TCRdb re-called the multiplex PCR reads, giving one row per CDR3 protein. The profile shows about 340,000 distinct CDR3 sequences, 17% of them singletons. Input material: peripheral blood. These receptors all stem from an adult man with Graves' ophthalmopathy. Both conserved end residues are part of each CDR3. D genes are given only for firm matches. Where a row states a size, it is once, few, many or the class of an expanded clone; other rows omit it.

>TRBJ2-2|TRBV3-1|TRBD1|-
CASSPLGQLNTGELFF
TGTGCCAGCAGCCCCCTGGGACAGTTGAACACCGGGGAGCTGTTTTTT
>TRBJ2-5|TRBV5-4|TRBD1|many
CASSLGGTVLETQYF
TGTGCCAGCAGCTTGGGAGGGACAGTTTTAGAGACCCAGTACTTC
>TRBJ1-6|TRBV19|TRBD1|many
CASGQGNSPLHF
TGTGCCAGCGGACAGGGGAATTCACCCCTCCACTTT
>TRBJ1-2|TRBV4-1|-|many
CASSQEESGEGLTYGYTF
TGCGCCAGCAGCCAAGAAGAAAGCGGGGAAGGGCTAACTTATGGCTACACCTTC
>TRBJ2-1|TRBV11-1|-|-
CASSLSGLYNEQFF
TGTGCCAGCAGCTTGTCAGGGCTCTACAATGAGCAGTTCTTC
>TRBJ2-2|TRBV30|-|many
CAWSARGAGELFF
TGTGCCTGGAGTGCAAGGGGGGCCGGGGAGCTGTTTTTT
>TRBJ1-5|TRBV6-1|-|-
CASSVTQGPNQPQHF
TGTGCCAGCAGTGTAACCCAGGGACCGAATCAGCCCCAGCATTTT
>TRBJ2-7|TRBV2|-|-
CASSDRGIGEQYF
TGTGCCAGCAGTGATAGGGGTATCGGCGAGCAGTACTTC
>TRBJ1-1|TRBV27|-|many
CASSLSLLASTEAFF
TGTGCCAGCAGTTTATCGCTGTTAGCAAGCACTGAAGCTTTCTTT
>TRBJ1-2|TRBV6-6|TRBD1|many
CASSSWGTGRGYTF
TGTGCCAGCAGTTCATGGGGGACAGGGAGAGGCTACACCTTC
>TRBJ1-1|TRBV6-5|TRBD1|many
CASNLGQGNTEAFF
TGTGCCAGCAACTTAGGACAGGGCAACACTGAAGCTTTCTTT
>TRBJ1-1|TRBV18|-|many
CASSDTAGNTEAFF
TGTGCCAGCTCCGACACCGCGGGGAACACTGAAGCTTTCTTT
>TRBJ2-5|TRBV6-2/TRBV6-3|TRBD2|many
CASRASGGTQETQYF
TGTGCCAGCAGGGCTAGCGGGGGGACCCAAGAGACCCAGTACTTC
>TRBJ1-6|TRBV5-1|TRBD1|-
CASSLEGQGRSNSPLHF
TGCGCCAGCAGCTTGGAAGGACAGGGGAGGTCTAATTCACCCCTCCACTTT
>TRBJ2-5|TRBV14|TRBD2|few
CASSQEWRAGSDETQYF
TGTGCCAGCAGCCAAGAGTGGCGAGCGGGAAGTGACGAGACCCAGTACTTC
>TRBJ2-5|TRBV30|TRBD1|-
CAWSPRTGCQETQYF
TGTGCCTGGAGCCCACGGACAGGTTGCCAAGAGACCCAGTACTTC
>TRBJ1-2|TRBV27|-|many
CASSLDRLNYGYTF
TGTGCCAGCAGCCTAGACAGACTGAACTATGGCTACACCTTC
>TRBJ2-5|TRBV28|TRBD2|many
CASSLAAPSTNQETQYF
TGTGCCAGCAGCCTAGCGGCACCGTCGACAAACCAAGAGACCCAGTACTTC
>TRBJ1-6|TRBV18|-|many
CASSPTGHSYNSPLHF
TGTGCCAGCTCACCAACAGGACACTCCTATAATTCACCCCTCCACTTT
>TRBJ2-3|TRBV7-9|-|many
CASSLGRGGTDTQYF
TGTGCCAGCAGCTTAGGGCGGGGAGGCACAGATACGCAGTATTTT
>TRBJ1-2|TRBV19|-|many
CASKGARRINYGYTF
TGTGCCAGTAAAGGGGCCCGCAGGATCAACTATGGCTACACCTTC
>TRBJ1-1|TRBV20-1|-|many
CSAIGSVNTEAFF
TGCAGTGCTATCGGCTCGGTGAACACTGAAGCTTTCTTT
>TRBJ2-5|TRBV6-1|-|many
CASSERRETQYF
TGTGCCAGCAGTGAGCGGCGGGAGACCCAGTACTTC
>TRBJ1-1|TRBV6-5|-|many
CASSRGGTEAFF
TGTGCCAGCAGCCGTGGGGGGACTGAAGCTTTCTTT
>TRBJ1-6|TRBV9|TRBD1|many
CASSEGQGGRSPLHF
TGTGCCAGCAGCGAGGGACAGGGAGGACGCTCACCCCTCCACTTT
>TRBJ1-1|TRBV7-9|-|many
CASAVGNTEAFF
TGTGCCAGCGCCGTGGGGAACACTGAAGCTTTCTTT
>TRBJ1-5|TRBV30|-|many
CAWSVQGDRPQHF
TGTGCCTGGAGTGTCCAGGGAGATCGGCCCCAGCATTTT
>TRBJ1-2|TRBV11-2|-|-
CASSLSGAGANYGYTF
TGTGCCAGCAGCTTATCCGGGGCAGGGGCTAACTATGGCTACACCTTC
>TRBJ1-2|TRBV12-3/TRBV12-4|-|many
CASSIRGYGYTF
TGTGCCAGCAGCATCAGAGGGTATGGCTACACCTTC
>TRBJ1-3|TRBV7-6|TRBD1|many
CASSWDRGFSGNTIYF
TGTGCCAGCAGCTGGGACAGGGGCTTCTCTGGAAACACCATATATTTT
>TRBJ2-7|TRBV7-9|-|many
CASSGRGDEQYF
TGTGCCAGCAGCGGCCGTGGGGACGAGCAGTACTTC
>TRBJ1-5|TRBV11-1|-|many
CASSSREGQPQHF
TGTGCCAGCAGCTCCAGGGAGGGTCAGCCCCAGCATTTT
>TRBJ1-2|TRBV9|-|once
CASSATASFNYGYNF
TGTGCCAGCAGCGCGACAGCTAGTTTTAACTATGGCTACAACTTC
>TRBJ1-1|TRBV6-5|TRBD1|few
CASSLTGGYTEAFF
TGTGCCAGCAGTTTGACAGGGGGATACACTGAAGCTTTCTTT
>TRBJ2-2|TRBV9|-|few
CASSSRTGENTGELFF
TGTGCCAGCAGCTCACGGACTGGCGAAAACACCGGGGAGCTGTTTTTT
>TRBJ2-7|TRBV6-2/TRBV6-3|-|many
CASSLVEGGYEQYF
TGTGCCAGCAGTTTAGTTGAGGGAGGCTACGAGCAGTACTTC
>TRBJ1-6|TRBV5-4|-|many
CASSLPGPNSPLHF
TGTGCCAGCAGCTTACCGGGCCCCAATTCACCCCTCCACTTT
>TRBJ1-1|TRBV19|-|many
CASSIRGESAFF
TGTGCCAGTAGTATCAGGGGAGAATCAGCTTTCTTT
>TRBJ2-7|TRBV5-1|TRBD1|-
CASGRTGVVYEQYF
TGCGCCAGCGGCCGGACAGGGGTAGTGTACGAGCAGTACTTC
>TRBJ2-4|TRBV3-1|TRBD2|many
CASSPGTSGRSNIQYF
TGTGCCAGCAGCCCCGGGACTAGCGGACGCTCCAACATTCAGTACTTC
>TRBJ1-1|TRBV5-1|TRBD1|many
CASSSETGGTEAFF
TGCGCCAGCAGCTCAGAGACAGGGGGCACTGAAGCTTTCTTT
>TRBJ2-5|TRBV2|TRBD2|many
CARREAGGYQETQYF
TGTGCCAGGAGGGAAGCGGGGGGGTACCAAGAGACCCAGTACTTC
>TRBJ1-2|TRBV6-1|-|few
CASSAGRPRSYGYTF
TGTGCCAGCAGTGCCGGGAGACCCCGCTCCTATGGCTACACCTTC
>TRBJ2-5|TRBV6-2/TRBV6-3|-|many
CASSYRGGAKTQYF
TGTGCCAGCAGTTATCGTGGGGGTGCGAAGACCCAGTACTTC
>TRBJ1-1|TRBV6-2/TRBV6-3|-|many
CASSYRRDTEAFF
TGTGCCAGCAGTTACCGGCGGGACACTGAAGCTTTCTTT
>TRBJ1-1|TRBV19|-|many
CASTRDISNTEAFF
TGTGCCAGTACCCGGGACATCTCGAACACTGAAGCTTTCTTT
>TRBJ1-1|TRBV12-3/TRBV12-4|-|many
CASSNEQLMNTEAFF
TGTGCCAGCAGCAACGAACAGCTCATGAACACTGAAGCTTTCTTT
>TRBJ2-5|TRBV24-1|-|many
CATARGPWETQYF
TGTGCCACCGCCCGGGGGCCCTGGGAGACCCAGTACTTC
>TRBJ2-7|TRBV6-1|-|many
CASSEAGVYEQYF
TGTGCCAGCAGTGAAGCGGGCGTATACGAGCAGTACTTC
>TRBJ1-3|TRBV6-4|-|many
CASSPWASMLLSSGNTIYF
TGTGCCAGCAGTCCCTGGGCCAGCATGCTACTATCCTCTGGAAACACCATATATTTT
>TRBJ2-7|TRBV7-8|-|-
CASSEASLGGYEQYF
TGTGCCAGCAGCGAGGCCTCACTAGGGGGCTACGAGCAGTACTTC
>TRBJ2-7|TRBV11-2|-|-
CASSPRLNSVLTGEQYF
TGTGCCAGCAGCCCGCGACTAAACAGCGTCTTGACCGGCGAGCAGTACTTC
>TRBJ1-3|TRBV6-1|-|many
CASSAGTVSGNTIYF
TGTGCCAGCAGTGCCGGGACGGTCTCTGGAAACACCATATATTTT
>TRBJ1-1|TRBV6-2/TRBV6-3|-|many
CASQRSGNFRPTEAFF
TGTGCCAGCCAAAGGTCAGGAAACTTTAGACCCACTGAAGCTTTCTTT
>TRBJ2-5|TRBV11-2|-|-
CASSLDLVQTQYF
TGTGCCAGCAGCTTAGACCTCGTCCAGACCCAGTACTTC
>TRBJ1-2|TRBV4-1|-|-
CASSQDQSGRDGYTF
TGCGCCAGCAGCCAAGATCAATCAGGGAGGGATGGCTACACCTTC
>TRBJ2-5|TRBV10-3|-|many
CAISDLRGGETQYF
TGTGCCATCAGTGATTTAAGGGGCGGGGAGACCCAGTACTTC
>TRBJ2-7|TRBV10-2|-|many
CASSEPGEDEQYF
TGCGCCAGCAGTGAGCCCGGGGAGGACGAGCAGTACTTC
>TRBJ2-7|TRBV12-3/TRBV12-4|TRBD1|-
CASSFRQGVKEQYF
TGTGCCAGCAGTTTTAGACAGGGAGTGAAGGAGCAGTACTTC